These 23 T cell receptor beta chains share one sample of origin, sequenced in a study of T cells in Graves' hyperthyroidism and ophthalmopathy (dated by TCRdb to between 2017 and 2020). Libraries came from multiplex PCR. For sequencing, an Illumina HiSeq 2000 was employed. Amplification of TCR beta CDR3 regions was carried out from RNA transcripts. The TCR CDR3 was subjected to a first round of RT-PCR using the HTBI primer set and the Qiagen OneStep RT-PCR kit. The public reads were reanalyzed by TCRdb: fastp trimming at Q25, MiXCR alignment, in-frame beta chains only. Each CDR3 protein appears once, grouped with its most common genes and DNA. Here the sample has about 380,000 distinct CDR3 sequences; around 18% occur a single time. The ten largest clonotypes hold roughly two fifths of the sample. Sequencing was carried out using blood. The receptors stem from a young man with Graves' ophthalmopathy.

The table lists this clonotype with many counts. CDR3 loop: CASSAQGTYEQYF. In DNA form, the CDR3 reads TGCGCCAGCAGCGCACAGGGTACCTACGAGCAGTACTTC. The V gene is TRBV5-1, the J gene TRBJ2-7; tentatively, D is TRBD1 (6 bases). The germline V and J ends were trimmed by 4 bases and 2 bases, with 10 bases remaining between them. CDR3 size: 13 residues. In germline, CDR1 is SGHRS, CDR2 YFSETQ.

This clonotype appeared many times. The chain is built from TRBV27 and TRBJ2-7; the match to TRBD2 covers 10 bases. Unmatched junction bases numbered 5, after V lost 10 bases and J lost 2 bases. This CDR3 comprises 13 residues. The germline CDR1 and CDR2 sequences are MNHEY and SMNVEV (reference sequence). The CDR3 reads CAIRTSGTYEQYF. Here the CDR3 DNA reads TGTGCCATCCGGACTAGCGGTACCTACGAGCAGTACTTC.

This clonotype was seen many times. The CDR3 bases are TGTGCCAGCAGCCCGGGACAGAGACAAGAGACCCAGTACTTC. It is translated as CASSPGQRQETQYF. The chain employs TRBV7-2 and TRBJ2-5; TRBD1 aligns across 7 bases. The CDR3 consists of 14 residues. The ends lost 5 bases at V and 2 bases at J; junction bases unmatched: 5. Germline V CDR1 and CDR2: SGHTA, FQGNSA.

This clonotype was seen at least ten times. The genes are TRBV3-1 and TRBJ1-5, with TRBD1 as a possible D gene (5 bases). The ends were cut back, 0 bases at V and 4 bases at J, with 10 bases in the middle. Germline-derived CDR1 and CDR2 are LGHDT and YNNKEL (reference sequence). There are 15 residues in the CDR3. The CDR3 sequence is CASSQDGTGNQPQHF. The CDR3 DNA follows: TGTGCCAGCAGCCAAGATGGAACAGGTAATCAGCCCCAGCATTTT. The full variable domain, with the rest looked up from reference TRBV3-1 and TRBJ1-5, is DTAVSQTPKYLVTQMGNDKSIKCEQNLGHDTMYWYKQDSKKFLKIMFSYNNKELIINETVPNRFSPKSPDKAHLNLHINSLELGDSAVYFCASSQDGTGNQPQHFGDGTRLSIL.

The chain employs TRBV27 and TRBJ2-2; D remains unclear. V lost 4 bases to trimming and J lost 4 bases, with 10 bases between them. Germline V lookup: CDR1 MNHEY, CDR2 SMNVEV (reference sequence). The CDR3 extends over 14 amino acids. CDR3 protein: CASSSGDFTGELFF. The CDR3 DNA sequence: TGTGCCAGCAGTTCTGGGGATTTCACCGGGGAGCTGTTTTTT.

This clonotype occurred many times. In DNA, the CDR3 is TGCGCCAGCAGCCAATTTATTTCGGGGGATACTGAAGCTTTCTTT. This sequence encodes CASSQFISGDTEAFF. This sequence joins TRBV4-1 and TRBJ1-1, with D possibly being TRBD1 (5 bases). In germline, CDR1 is MGHRA, CDR2 YSYEKL. CDR3 size: 15 residues. Trimming pared 2 bases from V and 5 bases from J, leaving 15 bases between.

Notes on this clonotype: This could be a read error, since a much larger clone is one nucleotide away. The chain recombines TRBV28 with TRBJ1-5, with D perhaps matching TRBD1 (5 bases). This CDR3 contains 15 residues. Germline loops: CDR1 MDHEN, CDR2 SYDVKM. V lost 8 bases and J lost 3, with 17 bases in between. For the CDR3, the DNA is TGTGCCAGCGGGCTCGACAGTCCATTCAATCAGCCCCAGCATTTT. Protein sequence: CASGLDSPFNQPQHF.

This clonotype was observed a handful of times. This may arise from a read error, as a much more abundant clone is one base away. CDR3 protein: CASSFSRNTGAFF. DNA for the CDR3: TGTGCCAGCAGTTTCTCGCGGAACACTGGAGCTTTCTTT. The J gene is TRBJ1-1, the V gene TRBV12-3 or TRBV12-4; D unresolved. This CDR3 has 13 residues.

This clonotype has more than one count but fewer than ten. V is TRBV6-1 and J is TRBJ2-3; D is possibly TRBD2 (5 bases). The CDR3 sequence is 16 residues long. With 11 bases removed from V and 1 base from J, the gap between germline ends came to 22 bases. Germline V gives CDR1 MNHNS, CDR2 SASEGT. The CDR3 region is CADLAEGSNRTDTQYF. CDR3 bases: TGTGCCGACCTCGCAGAGGGCTCTAATCGCACAGATACGCAGTATTTT.

This chain connects TRBV10-3 to TRBJ2-3; D is ambiguous. Germline CDR1 ENHRY, CDR2 SYGVKD. This CDR3 has 14 residues. Trimming took 0 bases from V and 5 from J, leaving 9 bases between them. CDR3 protein: CAISESSGVDTQYF. The DNA for the CDR3 is TGTGCCATCAGTGAGTCTTCAGGCGTAGATACGCAGTATTTT.

This chain uses TRBV6-1 with TRBJ1-3; maybe TRBD1 (6 bases). The germline gives CDR1 MNHNS, CDR2 SASEGT. This CDR3 comprises 16 residues. Trimming pared 6 bases from V and 3 bases from J, leaving 18 bases between. Here the CDR3 DNA reads TGTGCCAGCAGGGAAAGGACAGACTTTGGTGGAAACACCATATATTTT. The encoded protein is CASRERTDFGGNTIYF.

The J gene is TRBJ2-3, the V gene TRBV9, with 10 bases identical to TRBD2. CDR1 and CDR2 (germline): SGDLS, YYNGEE. Unmatched junction bases numbered 9, after V lost 4 bases and J lost 1 base. The CDR3 loop spans 17 amino acids. The CDR3 DNA follows: TGTGCCAGCAGCTCACTCCTCGGGACTAGCGGCACAGATACGCAGTATTTT. This gives the protein CASSSLLGTSGTDTQYF.

The chain couples TRBV28 to TRBJ2-7, with D possibly being TRBD1 (6 bases). V was clipped by 6 bases and J by 0 bases, with 12 bases between them. Germline CDR1 is MDHEN and CDR2 is SYDVKM. CDR3 length: 14 amino acids. Written as DNA, the CDR3 is TGTGCCAGCAGCCCCCCCAGGGGCTCCTACGAGCAGTACTTC. Amino acid sequence: CASSPPRGSYEQYF.

This clonotype showed up many times. This chain joins TRBV2 and TRBJ1-5; 9 nucleotides align to TRBD1. Per the germline V gene, CDR1 is SNHLY and CDR2 is FYNNEI. This CDR3 is built from 14 residues. The J segment lost 4 bases and the V segment lost 8 bases, leaving 6 bases of the junction unmatched. CDR3 nucleotide sequence: TGTGCCAGCGCGACTGGGACAGGGAATCAGCCCCAGCATTTT. Amino acid sequence: CASATGTGNQPQHF.

V and J are TRBV28 and TRBJ2-1; D uncertain. The CDR3 is made up of 12 amino acids. Germline V lookup: CDR1 MDHEN, CDR2 SYDVKM. Trimming shortened V by 5 bases and J by 6 bases, and 8 bases separated the two germline ends. This CDR3 is CASSELGNEQFF. The CDR3, as DNA: TGTGCCAGCAGTGAGCTGGGCAATGAGCAGTTCTTC.

This clonotype was seen only a few times. The rearrangement joins TRBV7-8 to TRBJ2-6; no definite D call. Germline V CDR1 and CDR2: SGHVS, FQNEAQ. This CDR3 has 15 residues. V was cut by 1 base and J by 2 bases, with 6 bases left in between. The CDR3 here is CASSLVVTGANVLTF. The CDR3 coding sequence is TGTGCCAGCAGCTTAGTGGTCACTGGGGCCAACGTCCTGACTTTC.

In its sample, this clonotype was seen many times. V and J are TRBV3-1 and TRBJ2-7; D ambiguous. The CDR3 length is 12 residues. Trimming shortened V by 0 bases and J by 3 bases, and 3 bases separated the two germline ends. Per germline, CDR1 LGHDT and CDR2 YNNKEL (reference sequence). DNA of the CDR3: TGTGCCAGCAGCCAAGACCTCTACGAGCAGTACTTC. This sequence encodes CASSQDLYEQYF.

Many counts were recorded for this clonotype. The J gene is TRBJ2-5, the V gene TRBV3-1; TRBD2 matches at 11 bases. Germline-derived CDR1 and CDR2 are LGHDT and YNNKEL (reference sequence). The CDR3 loop spans 16 amino acids. The V gene end was trimmed by 5 bases and the J gene end by 1 base; junction bases not matched to a gene: 6. The CDR3 DNA follows: TGTGCCAGCAGCTCTACAACTAGCGGGGGCCAAGAGACCCAGTACTTC. Translation: CASSSTTSGGQETQYF.

The J gene is TRBJ2-6, the V gene TRBV29-1, with 10 bases fitting TRBD1. The CDR3 has 20 residues. J gave up 0 bases and V 6 bases, and 17 bases lay outside the gene matches. CDR1 and CDR2 from the germline V gene are SQVTM and ANQGSEA. CDR3 sequence (DNA): TGCAGCGTCCAAACCTCCGGGACAGGGGCCACCCACTCTGGGGCCAACGTCCTGACTTTC. Amino acid sequence: CSVQTSGTGATHSGANVLTF.

This clonotype appeared a few times. V usage is TRBV20-1 and J usage is TRBJ1-3; D gene unclear. CDR1 DFQATT and CDR2 SNEGSKA come from the germline V gene (reference sequence). This CDR3 is 14 amino acids long. V was trimmed by 3 bases and J by 0 bases, leaving 9 bases between them. The CDR3 sequence is CSASPLYSGNTIYF. The CDR3 DNA reads as TGCAGTGCTAGCCCGTTATACTCTGGAAACACCATATATTTT.

Of note for this clonotype: This may be a read error, as it is one base from a much larger clone. The CDR3 ends on some other residue instead of the conserved phenylalanine or tryptophan, so this is likely a read error. V is TRBV20-1 and J is TRBJ1-2; 9 bases map to TRBD1. The CDR3 contains 13 residues. CDR1 and CDR2 (germline): DFQATT, SNEGSKA (reference sequence). V dropped 5 bases and J dropped 3; count of bases not matched to a gene: 4. The CDR3 coding sequence is TGCAGTGCTGGGACAGGGCAGGACTATGGCTACACCCTC. Translation: CSAGTGQDYGYTL.

The V gene is TRBV9, the J gene TRBJ1-1; D is possibly TRBD1 (6 bases). The germline CDR1 and CDR2 sequences are SGDLS and YYNGEE. V was trimmed by 3 bases and J by 5 bases, leaving 23 bases between them. The CDR3 covers 17 residues. The CDR3, as DNA: TGTGCCAGCAGCGACCAAACCGGGACACCAGGGGAGACTGAAGCTTTCTTT. Its translation: CASSDQTGTPGETEAFF.

Details on this clonotype: A much larger clone lies a single base off, so this may be a read error. The rearrangement links TRBV7-3 to TRBJ2-1; D remains unclear. This CDR3 spans 16 amino acids. Germline assignment: CDR1 SGHTA and CDR2 FQGTGA. Trimming took 1 base from V and 6 from J, leaving 16 bases between them. The chain's CDR3 is CASSLNVVGHGNEQFF. CDR3 sequence (DNA): TGTGCCAGCAGCTTAAATGTCGTGGGTCACGGCAATGAGCAGTTCTTC. Filled out from reference TRBV7-3 and TRBJ2-1, the complete variable domain reads GAGVSQTPSNKVTEKGKYVELRCDPISGHTALYWYRQSLGQGPEFLIYFQGTGAADDSGLPNDRFFAVRPEGSVSTLKIQRTERGDSAVYLCASSLNVVGHGNEQFFGPGTRLTVL.